This TCR beta chain came from a study of regulatory T cells in long-lasting Graves disease. Study results and caveats: There were preferences for TRBV28, TRBJ1-2 and TRBJ2-5 in persistent disease.

Time point: newly diagnosed GD, antithyroid drugs for less than 3 months. PBMC-extracted RNA yielded the TCR library. According to the study, TCR beta libraries were built with iRepertoire HTBI primers and CDR3-region Arm-PCR. TCRdb reprocessed the multiplex PCR reads with MiXCR, giving one entry per CDR3 protein. The sample holds more than 300,000 distinct CDR3 sequences, roughly 12% seen once. This CDR3 comprises 18 residues. J lost 4 bases, V lost 4 bases, and 15 bases had no gene match. Germline V gives CDR1 SGHRS, CDR2 YFSETQ. On this clonotype: The antigen remains undetermined.

This same sample was also part of a study on T cells in Graves' hyperthyroidism and ophthalmopathy. Per that paper: Patients counted as stable if ophthalmopathy did not develop within 18 months. RT-PCR in the first round (using the HTBI primer set) targeted the TCR CDR3.

V gene TRBV5-1 combines with J gene TRBJ2-4; 9 bases are a match to TRBD1. The input for sequencing was peripheral blood mononuclear cells (PBMCs), taken at new diagnosis, from a patient treated with antithyroid drugs. The source is a woman aged 18-29 years with Graves disease. CDR3 sequence (DNA): TGCGCCAGCAGCCGGACAGGGGTCCTACCGATACTGAAAAACATTCAGTACTTC. Protein sequence: CASSRTGVLPILKNIQYF.